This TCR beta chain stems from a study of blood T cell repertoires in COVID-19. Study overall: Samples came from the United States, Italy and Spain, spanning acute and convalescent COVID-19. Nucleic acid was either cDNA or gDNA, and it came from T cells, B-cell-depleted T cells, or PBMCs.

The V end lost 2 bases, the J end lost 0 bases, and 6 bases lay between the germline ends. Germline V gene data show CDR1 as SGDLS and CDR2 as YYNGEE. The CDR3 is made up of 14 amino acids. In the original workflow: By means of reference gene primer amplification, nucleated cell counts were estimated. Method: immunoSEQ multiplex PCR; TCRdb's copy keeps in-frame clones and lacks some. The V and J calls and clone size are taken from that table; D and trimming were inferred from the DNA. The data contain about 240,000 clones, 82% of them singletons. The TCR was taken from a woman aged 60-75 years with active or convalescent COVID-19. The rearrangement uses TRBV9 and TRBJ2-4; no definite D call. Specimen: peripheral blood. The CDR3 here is CASSVSGAKNIQYF. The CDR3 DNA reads TGTGCCAGCAGCGTGAGTGGAGCCAAAAACATTCAGTACTTC.